Below, 30 T cell receptor beta chains from the same sample are listed, as sequenced in a study of cytomegalovirus exposure and HLA in healthy donors. With 60 Vbeta and 13 Jbeta primers, the PCR was carried out. The assay was immunoSEQ multiplex PCR, and TCRdb's table has in-frame clones only and misses some. This table has approximately 110,000 clones, under 85% appearing once. The sequenced sample was PBMCs. These TCRs come from a man aged 25 to 40 in good health and CMV-seronegative.

CDR3 loop: CASSLQGARSAFF. The CDR3 DNA reads as TGTGCCAGCAGTCTACAGGGGGCGCGATCAGCTTTCTTT. The rearrangement uses TRBV28 and TRBJ1-1; TRBD1 matches at 9 bases. This CDR3 has 13 residues. The V gene's germline CDR1 is MDHEN and CDR2 SYDVKM. Losses at the gene ends were 5 bases for V and 10 bases for J; bases not matched to a gene: 8. Drawing the rest from reference TRBV28 and TRBJ1-1, the complete variable domain is DVKVTQSSRYLVKRTGEKVFLECVQDMDHENMFWYRQDPGLGLRLIYFSYDVKMKEKGDIPEGYSVSREKKERFSLILESASTNQTSMYLCASSLQGARSAFFGQGTRLTVV.

A few counts support this clone. The chain carries TRBV5-1 and TRBJ2-2; a possible D gene is TRBD2 (6 bases). CDR1 is SGHRS and CDR2 is YFSETQ in the germline V gene. The CDR3 totals 15 residues. Trimming cost V 5 bases and J 0 bases, with 11 bases left between them. This CDR3 reads CASSFTGANTGELFF. The CDR3 region has the DNA TGCGCCAGCAGTTTTACGGGGGCGAACACCGGGGAGCTGTTTTTT. Combining the CDR3 with reference TRBV5-1 and TRBJ2-2 gives the whole variable domain KAGVTQTPRYLIKTRGQQVTLSCSPISGHRSVSWYQQTPGQGLQFLFEYFSETQRNKGNFPGRFSGRQFSNSRSEMNVSTLELGDSALYLCASSFTGANTGELFFGEGSRLTVL.

The gene calls are TRBV5-1 and TRBJ1-1; maybe TRBD1 (5 bases). Germline V gene lookup returns CDR1 SGHRS and CDR2 YFSETQ. Trimming removed 0 bases at V and 2 bases at J, with 11 bases between. This CDR3 contains 15 residues. The CDR3 sequence is CASSLVIQGNTEAFF. CDR3 nucleotide sequence: TGCGCCAGCAGCTTGGTGATCCAGGGTAACACTGAAGCTTTCTTT.

The chain combines TRBV2 with TRBJ1-5; 7 nucleotides align to TRBD1. In germline, CDR1 is SNHLY, CDR2 FYNNEI. The CDR3 loop spans 15 amino acids. Unmatched junction bases numbered 8, after V lost 5 bases and J lost 4 bases. In DNA form, the CDR3 reads TGTGCCAGCAGTCCCAGGGGGACGACAAATCAGCCCCAGCATTTT. It codes for CASSPRGTTNQPQHF.

The CDR3 nucleotides are TGTGCCAGCAGTTTTGAGAGAAACTACGAGCAGTACTTC. Protein: CASSFERNYEQYF. This sequence joins TRBV28 and TRBJ2-7; no definite D call. The CDR3 runs to 13 residues. V lost 3 bases, J lost 3 bases, and 9 bases lay in between. CDR1 is MDHEN, CDR2 SYDVKM, per germline.

This chain connects TRBV5-5 to TRBJ2-2; 7 bases are a match to TRBD1. Germline lookup yields CDR1 SGHKS and CDR2 YYEKEE (reference sequence). The CDR3 loop spans 14 amino acids. V shed 4 bases, J shed 3 bases, and the junction held 3 bases outside the gene matches. The CDR3 loop is CASSGGQDTGELFF. The CDR3 bases are TGTGCCAGCAGCGGCGGACAGGACACCGGGGAGCTGTTTTTT.

The chain carries TRBV30 and TRBJ1-2; a possible D gene is TRBD1 (6 bases). The germline V gene has CDR1 GTSNPN and CDR2 SVGIG (reference sequence). Trimming removed 8 bases from V and 3 bases from J, with 13 bases in between. The CDR3 runs 12 residues. The CDR3 loop reads CAGPTGYYGYTF. CDR3 DNA sequence: TGTGCCGGCCCAACAGGGTACTATGGCTACACCTTC.

The chain uses TRBV7-2 and TRBJ2-5; D gene unclear. The germline V gene has CDR1 SGHTA and CDR2 FQGNSA. CDR3 length: 13 amino acids. V gave up 6 bases and J gave up 4 bases, with 12 bases separating them. The CDR3 DNA is TGTGCCAGCAGGAGAGTGTACGGAGAGACCCAGTACTTC. Encoded protein: CASRRVYGETQYF.

CDR3 coding DNA: TGTGCCAGCAGCTTTGGCGGGGTCCCAGGTTACGAGCAGTACTTC. Its translation is CASSFGGVPGYEQYF. The chain has TRBV13 and TRBJ2-7, with D possibly matching TRBD2 (6 bases). The CDR3 loop spans 15 amino acids. Trimming took off 3 bases at V and 4 bases at J, with 16 bases between the two ends. Germline loops: CDR1 PRHDT, CDR2 FYEKMQ (reference sequence).

The chain joins TRBV5-6 to TRBJ2-7; 7 nucleotides match TRBD2. V shed 2 bases, J shed 7 bases, and the junction held 9 bases outside the gene matches. This CDR3 comprises 14 residues. CDR1 and CDR2 from the germline V gene are SGHDT and YYEEEE. The CDR3 bases are TGTGCCAGCAGCTTCCGGGGCGGGGGTAGGGAGCAGTACTTC. This sequence encodes CASSFRGGGREQYF.

The CDR3 DNA reads TGTGCCAGTAGTACGACTAGCGGGAGTTACAATGAGCAGTTCTTC. This codes for CASSTTSGSYNEQFF. The chain is built from TRBV19 and TRBJ2-1, with 12 bases identical to TRBD2. Germline CDR1 is LNHDA and CDR2 is SQIVND (reference sequence). The CDR3 runs to 15 residues. With 4 bases clipped from V and 4 bases from J, the junction kept 2 bases outside the gene matches. The full variable domain, its missing parts supplied by reference TRBV19 and TRBJ2-1, is DGGITQSPKYLFRKEGQNVTLSCEQNLNHDAMYWYRQDPGQGLRLIYYSQIVNDFQKGDIAEGYSVSREKKESFPLTVTSAQKNPTAFYLCASSTTSGSYNEQFFGPGTRLTVL.

This clone was counted once. V usage is TRBV7-8 and J usage is TRBJ1-2; no reliable D call. Germline V gene data show CDR1 as SGHVS and CDR2 as FQNEAQ. This CDR3 contains 13 residues. The V gene lost 2 bases and the J gene lost 8 bases, with 12 bases spanning the gap. CDR3 protein: CASSLSYPGGYTF. CDR3 DNA sequence: TGTGCCAGCAGCTTAAGCTACCCGGGGGGCTACACCTTC.

The J gene is TRBJ1-4, the V gene TRBV5-8; D perhaps matches TRBD1 (6 bases). Trimming took 1 base from V and 8 from J, leaving 15 bases between them. CDR3 size: 15 residues. Germline V CDR1 and CDR2: SGHTS, YDEGEE. Written as DNA, the CDR3 is TGTGCCAGCAGCTTGAGGAGCGCGCAGGGGGAAAAACTGTTTTTT. Protein sequence: CASSLRSAQGEKLFF. Together with reference TRBV5-8 and TRBJ1-4, the CDR3 gives the full variable domain: EAGVTQSPTHLIKTRGQQATLRCSPISGHTSVYWYQQALGLGLQFLLWYDEGEERNRGNFPPRFSGRQFPNYSSELNVNALELEDSALYLCASSLRSAQGEKLFFGSGTQLSVL.

The chain is built from TRBV9 and TRBJ2-3, with D maybe TRBD2 (6 bases). The germline V gene encodes CDR1 SGDLS and CDR2 YYNGEE. Trimming took off 0 bases at V and 1 base at J, with 12 bases between the two ends. This CDR3 is built from 16 residues. CDR3 nucleotides: TGTGCCAGCAGCGTAGAAGACGGGGGAGGCACAGATACGCAGTATTTT. Amino acids: CASSVEDGGGTDTQYF.

The V call is TRBV6-1, the J call TRBJ2-7; 11 nucleotides agree with TRBD1. The CDR3 covers 15 residues. Germline lookup yields CDR1 MNHNS and CDR2 SASEGT. V shed 4 bases, J shed 3 bases, and the junction held 5 bases outside the gene matches. CDR3 sequence reads: CASSVGTGGLYEQYF. The CDR3 nucleotides are TGTGCCAGCAGTGTCGGGACAGGGGGTCTCTACGAGCAGTACTTC.

This sequence joins TRBV19 and TRBJ1-5; 8 bases line up with TRBD1. The germline V gene encodes CDR1 LNHDA and CDR2 SQIVND (reference sequence). Trimming cost V 9 bases and J 2 bases; bases outside gene matches: 15. The CDR3 runs to 17 residues. CDR3 sequence reads: CASLTGDYYRGNQPQHF. In DNA, the CDR3 is TGTGCCAGCCTGACAGGGGATTATTATAGAGGCAATCAGCCCCAGCATTTT.

The chain has TRBV7-9 and TRBJ2-2; TRBD2 might be the D (6 bases). CDR1 SEHNR and CDR2 FQNEAQ come from the germline V gene (reference sequence). The V gene lost 3 bases and the J gene lost 5 bases, with 16 bases spanning the gap. This CDR3 comprises 16 residues. Here the CDR3 reads CASSLGLLGGTGELFF. The CDR3 DNA reads TGTGCCAGCAGCTTGGGGCTCCTTGGGGGGACCGGGGAGCTGTTTTTT.

The chain is built from TRBV18 and TRBJ2-3; 7 bases are shared with TRBD2. V lost 6 bases to trimming and J lost 2 bases; unmatched junction nucleotides: 8. The CDR3 spans 15 residues. The germline V gene encodes CDR1 KGHSH and CDR2 LQKENI. CDR3 bases: TGTGCCAGCTCCAGGGTAGCGGGCCACACAGATACGCAGTATTTT. This sequence encodes CASSRVAGHTDTQYF.

The CDR3 coding sequence is TGTGCCAGCAGCCCCCAAGGACTAGCGGGGTACAATGAGCAGTTCTTC. Protein product: CASSPQGLAGYNEQFF. The genes are TRBV9 and TRBJ2-1, with TRBD2 matching over 12 bases. CDR1 and CDR2 (germline): SGDLS, YYNGEE. The CDR3 spans 16 residues. V gave up 4 bases and J gave up 4 bases; unmatched junction bases: 6. The whole variable domain, remainder taken from reference TRBV9 and TRBJ2-1, is DSGVTQTPKHLITATGQRVTLRCSPRSGDLSVYWYQQSLDQGLQFLIQYYNGEERAKGNILERFSAQQFPDLHSELNLSSLELGDSALYFCASSPQGLAGYNEQFFGPGTRLTVL.

The chain links TRBV5-5 to TRBJ2-7, with TRBD2 matching over 16 bases. The CDR3 runs 18 residues. J gave up 3 bases and V 0 bases, and 6 bases lay outside the gene matches. CDR1 SGHKS and CDR2 YYEKEE come from the germline V gene (reference sequence). CDR3 sequence reads: CASSLVGLAGGPFYEQYF. CDR3 DNA sequence: TGTGCCAGCAGCTTGGTGGGACTAGCGGGGGGGCCTTTCTACGAGCAGTACTTC.

The chain joins TRBV10-3 to TRBJ1-5; 8 bases align to TRBD1. V shed 10 bases, J shed 3 bases, and the junction held 8 bases outside the gene matches. The CDR3 covers 14 residues. Germline V gives CDR1 ENHRY, CDR2 SYGVKD. The CDR3 protein is CANSGQGPNQPQHF. The DNA for the CDR3 is TGTGCCAACTCTGGACAGGGCCCCAATCAGCCCCAGCATTTT.

V is TRBV5-1 and J is TRBJ2-5; TRBD2 aligns across 9 bases. Trimming at V came to 0 bases and at J to 7 bases, leaving 13 bases not matched to a gene. The CDR3 covers 17 residues. Germline V gene sequence: CDR1 SGHRS, CDR2 YFSETQ. CDR3 residues: CASSLVLGLASSSTQYF. CDR3 DNA: TGCGCCAGCAGCTTGGTCTTGGGACTAGCCTCCTCCTCGACCCAGTACTTC.

This chain connects TRBV13 to TRBJ1-2, with 7 bases identical to TRBD1. Germline V gene data show CDR1 as PRHDT and CDR2 as FYEKMQ (reference sequence). The CDR3 has 15 amino acids. With 4 bases clipped from V and 4 bases from J, the junction kept 9 bases outside the gene matches. The CDR3 spells CASSSTRGTAYGYTF. CDR3 in DNA: TGTGCCAGCAGCTCGACCCGGGGGACAGCCTATGGCTACACCTTC.

This clone has only a few counts. The J gene is TRBJ2-7, the V gene TRBV5-6; maybe TRBD1 (5 bases). Trimming took 2 bases from V and 6 from J, leaving 6 bases between them. Germline loops: CDR1 SGHDT, CDR2 YYEEEE. There are 11 residues in the CDR3. The CDR3 DNA reads as TGTGCCAGCAGCTTCCAGGGCGAGCAGTACTTC. Protein: CASSFQGEQYF.

This chain uses TRBV29-1 with TRBJ2-7; the D is unclear. The CDR3 is 13 amino acids. CDR1 and CDR2 from the germline V gene are SQVTM and ANQGSEA. V lost 4 bases and J 3 bases, leaving 13 bases between the germline ends. The CDR3 nucleotides read TGCAGCGTTGCTTGGCAGTCGAACTACGAGCAGTACTTC. It codes for CSVAWQSNYEQYF.

The chain links TRBV15 to TRBJ1-4, with D tentatively TRBD1 (6 bases). Trimming shortened V by 3 bases and J by 6 bases, and 14 bases separated the two germline ends. Germline assignment: CDR1 LNHNV and CDR2 YYDKDF (reference sequence). The CDR3 length is 15 residues. The CDR3 spells CATSRRGQADEKLFF. The CDR3 nucleotides are TGTGCCACCAGCAGGAGGGGACAAGCGGATGAAAAACTGTTTTTT.

This chain joins TRBV2 and TRBJ1-1; D is possibly TRBD1 (5 bases). The CDR3 is 13 residues long. V lost 10 bases and J lost 0, with 12 bases in between. Germline loops: CDR1 SNHLY, CDR2 FYNNEI. The CDR3 nucleotides read TGTGCCACTCAGACAGATATGAACACTGAAGCTTTCTTT. Translating gives CATQTDMNTEAFF.

The chain carries TRBV2 and TRBJ2-7, with a possible D match to TRBD1 (6 bases). The germline V gene encodes CDR1 SNHLY and CDR2 FYNNEI. The ends were cut back, 9 bases at V and 1 base at J, with 16 bases in the middle. The CDR3 loop spans 14 amino acids. CDR3 region: CASDPGTQSYEQYF. In nucleotides, the CDR3 is TGTGCCAGTGATCCCGGGACACAATCCTACGAGCAGTACTTC.

This clone was seen once. The J gene is TRBJ1-3, the V gene TRBV6-1; D unclear. V was shortened by 2 bases and J by 7 bases, with 6 bases between the two germline ends. The germline gives CDR1 MNHNS, CDR2 SASEGT. CDR3 size: 12 residues. In DNA form, the CDR3 reads TGTGCCAGCAGTGAAATAACTAACACCATATATTTT. The encoded protein is CASSEITNTIYF.

The J gene is TRBJ2-3, the V gene TRBV7-9; 10 positions match TRBD2. Trimming removed 5 bases from V and 6 bases from J; junction bases left unmatched: 8. CDR3 length: 15 residues. CDR1 and CDR2 from the germline V gene are SEHNR and FQNEAQ (reference sequence). The CDR3 is CASSPWETSGDTQYF. In DNA, the CDR3 is TGTGCCAGCAGCCCCTGGGAGACTAGCGGGGATACGCAGTATTTT.